The 8 T cell receptor beta chains given below trace back to one sample, sequenced in a study of blood T cell repertoires in COVID-19. Sequenced by immunoSEQ multiplex PCR; TCRdb stores in-frame clones only, minus some. Here the sample spans hundreds of thousands of clones, roughly four fifths being singletons. The sequencing input was peripheral blood. Receptors originate from a woman of 80 years or more with acute or convalescent COVID-19.

The gene calls are TRBV5-1 and TRBJ2-1; TRBD2 is a possible D gene (5 bases). V was shortened by 5 bases and J by 0 bases, with 12 bases between the two germline ends. CDR3 size: 15 residues. From germline, CDR1 is SGHRS and CDR2 YFSETQ. The chain's CDR3 is CASREAVSSYNEQFF. CDR3 sequence (DNA): TGCGCCAGCAGGGAAGCGGTAAGCTCCTACAATGAGCAGTTCTTC.

Only a few counts were recorded for this clone. The chain uses TRBV5-1 and TRBJ1-2; D is unclear. Trimming took off 6 bases at V and 1 base at J, with 10 bases between the two ends. Germline V lookup: CDR1 SGHRS, CDR2 YFSETQ. The length of the CDR3 is 13 residues. The CDR3 DNA reads TGCGCCAGCACAGGCACAAATAACTATGGCTACACCTTC. Its translation is CASTGTNNYGYTF.

V usage is TRBV2 and J usage is TRBJ2-1, with D possibly being TRBD2 (6 bases). Trimming shortened V by 5 bases and J by 9 bases, and 23 bases separated the two germline ends. The CDR3 is 16 residues long. Per germline, CDR1 SNHLY and CDR2 FYNNEI. The CDR3 spells CASSPAGTSRPGEQFF. The DNA for the CDR3 is TGTGCCAGCAGTCCCGCCGGGACTTCCCGACCCGGTGAGCAGTTCTTC. Full variable domain (remainder filled in from reference TRBV2 and TRBJ2-1): EPEVTQTPSHQVTQMGQEVILRCVPISNHLYFYWYRQILGQKVEFLVSFYNNEISEKSEIFDDQFSVERPDGSNFTLKIRSTKLEDSAMYFCASSPAGTSRPGEQFFGPGTRLTVL.

The rearrangement joins TRBV6-6 to TRBJ2-7, with D tentatively TRBD2 (5 bases). Germline CDR1 is MNHNY and CDR2 is SVGAGI (reference sequence). V lost 5 bases and J 5 bases, leaving 16 bases between the germline ends. This CDR3 has 14 amino acids. The DNA of the CDR3 is TGTGCCAGCAGTAACCGACGGAGGAGCGACGAGCAGTACTTC. Translated, it gives CASSNRRRSDEQYF.

The chain uses TRBV29-1 and TRBJ1-2; TRBD1 is a possible D gene (6 bases). There are 14 residues in the CDR3. Germline loops: CDR1 SQVTM, CDR2 ANQGSEA. The V and J ends lost 1 base and 9 bases respectively, with 18 bases between them. CDR3 region: CSVEADSRGGSYTF. In DNA form, the CDR3 reads TGCAGCGTTGAAGCCGATTCCAGGGGTGGTAGCTACACCTTC.

The gene calls are TRBV5-1 and TRBJ2-2, with D unclear. This CDR3 is built from 16 residues. Trimming took off 4 bases at V and 1 base at J, with 14 bases between the two ends. The germline V gene encodes CDR1 SGHRS and CDR2 YFSETQ. This chain's CDR3 is CASSPRVPGNTGELFF. In nucleotides, the CDR3 is TGCGCCAGCAGCCCCCGGGTCCCCGGGAACACCGGGGAGCTGTTTTTT. The whole variable domain, remainder taken from reference TRBV5-1 and TRBJ2-2, is KAGVTQTPRYLIKTRGQQVTLSCSPISGHRSVSWYQQTPGQGLQFLFEYFSETQRNKGNFPGRFSGRQFSNSRSEMNVSTLELGDSALYLCASSPRVPGNTGELFFGEGSRLTVL.

The chain employs TRBV6-1 and TRBJ2-7; D is uncertain. The germline V gene encodes CDR1 MNHNS and CDR2 SASEGT. There are 15 residues in the CDR3. V lost 1 base and J 4 bases, leaving 14 bases between the germline ends. The CDR3 loop is CASSEGLRHLYEQYF. In nucleotides, the CDR3 is TGTGCCAGCAGTGAAGGTCTTAGACACCTGTACGAGCAGTACTTC.

This clone was counted only a few times. This sequence joins TRBV30 and TRBJ2-3; D possibly corresponds to TRBD2 (5 bases). V was cut by 0 bases and J by 0 bases, with 13 bases left in between. Germline assignment: CDR1 GTSNPN and CDR2 SVGIG (reference sequence). The CDR3 sequence is 16 residues long. DNA for the CDR3: TGTGCCTGGAGTGTAGGGCTAGCCGACAGCACAGATACGCAGTATTTT. Residues: CAWSVGLADSTDTQYF.